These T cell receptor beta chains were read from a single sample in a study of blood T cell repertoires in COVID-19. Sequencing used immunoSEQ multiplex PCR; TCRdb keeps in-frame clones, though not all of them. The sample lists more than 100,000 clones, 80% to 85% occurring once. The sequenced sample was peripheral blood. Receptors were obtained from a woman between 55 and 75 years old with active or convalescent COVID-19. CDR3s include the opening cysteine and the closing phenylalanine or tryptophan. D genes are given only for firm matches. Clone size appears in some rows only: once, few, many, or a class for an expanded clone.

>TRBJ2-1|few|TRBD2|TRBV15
CATSTELAGIYNEQFF
TGTGCCACCAGCACCGAACTAGCGGGGATCTACAATGAGCAGTTCTTC
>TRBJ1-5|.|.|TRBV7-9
CASSPLGDQPQHF
TGTGCCAGCAGCCCACTCGGGGATCAGCCCCAGCATTTT
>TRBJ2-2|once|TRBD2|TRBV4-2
CASSQDTSGSELFF
TGTGCCAGCAGCCAAGATACTAGCGGGAGTGAGCTGTTTTTT
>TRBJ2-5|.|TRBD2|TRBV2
CASSHRLAGEETQYF
TGTGCCAGCAGTCACCGGTTAGCGGGGGAGGAGACCCAGTACTTC
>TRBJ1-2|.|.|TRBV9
CASSTGHLAYGYTF
TGTGCCAGCAGCACGGGACATTTGGCGTATGGCTACACCTTC
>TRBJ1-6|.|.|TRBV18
CASSPRGGENSPLHF
TGTGCCAGCTCACCACGGGGGGGCGAGAATTCACCCCTCCACTTT
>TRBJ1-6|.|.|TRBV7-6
CASSFGGGGSSPLHF
TGTGCCAGCAGCTTTGGTGGGGGCGGGAGTTCACCCCTCCACTTT
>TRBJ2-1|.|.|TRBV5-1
CASSLPSNEQFF
TGCGCCAGCAGCTTGCCTAGCAATGAGCAGTTCTTC
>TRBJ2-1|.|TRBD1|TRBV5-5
CASSSRVGTGTTYNEQFF
TGTGCCAGCAGCTCCAGGGTGGGGACAGGGACAACCTACAATGAGCAGTTCTTC
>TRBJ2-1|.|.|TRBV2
CASTSALSYNEQFF
TGTGCCAGCACTAGCGCCCTCTCCTACAATGAGCAGTTCTTC
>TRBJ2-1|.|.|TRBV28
CASRQGNEQFF
TGTGCCAGCAGACAGGGAAATGAGCAGTTCTTC
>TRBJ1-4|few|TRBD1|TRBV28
CASSAPSGTGDF
TGTGCCAGCAGCGCCCCGTCGGGGACAGGAGATTTT
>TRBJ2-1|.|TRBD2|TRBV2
CASSDRSGGYNEQFF
TGTGCCAGCAGTGACCGTAGCGGGGGATACAATGAGCAGTTCTTC
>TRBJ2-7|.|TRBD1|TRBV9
CASSERRDRSNRGSGYEQYF
TGTGCCAGCAGCGAGCGACGGGACAGGAGTAATAGGGGTTCGGGCTACGAGCAGTACTTC
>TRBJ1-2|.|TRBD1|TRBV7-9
CASSYTGTGLIRYGYTF
TGTGCCAGCAGCTATACCGGGACAGGCCTTATTAGATATGGCTACACCTTC
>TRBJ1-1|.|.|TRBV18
CASSPSRDTEAFF
TGTGCCAGCTCACCCAGCCGGGACACTGAAGCTTTCTTT
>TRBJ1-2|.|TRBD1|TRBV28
CASSSSGGGYGYTF
TGTGCCAGCAGTTCTTCAGGGGGCGGCTATGGCTACACCTTC
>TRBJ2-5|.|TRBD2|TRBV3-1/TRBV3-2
CASSPLRGSGGKQETQYF
TGTGCCAGCAGCCCCCTAAGGGGGAGCGGGGGGAAACAAGAGACCCAGTACTTC
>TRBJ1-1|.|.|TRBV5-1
CASSPEGLGGLAEAFF
TGCGCCAGCAGCCCAGAGGGACTCGGAGGGCTCGCTGAAGCTTTCTTT
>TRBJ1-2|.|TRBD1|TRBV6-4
CASSEGTGLGIYTF
TGTGCCAGCAGTGAGGGGACAGGGTTAGGAATCTACACCTTC
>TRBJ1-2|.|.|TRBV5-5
CASSLEGLSWGTSYGYTF
TGTGCCAGCAGCTTGGAGGGACTATCTTGGGGTACCTCCTATGGCTACACCTTC
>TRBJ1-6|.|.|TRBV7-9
CASSLAGGNSPLHF
TGTGCCAGCAGCTTAGCGGGGGGGAATTCACCCCTCCACTTT
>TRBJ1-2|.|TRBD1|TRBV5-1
CASSLTLTGQGAVGYTF
TGCGCCAGCAGCTTAACCTTGACCGGGCAGGGGGCGGTCGGCTACACCTTC
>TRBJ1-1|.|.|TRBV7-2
CASSLVGGRVATEAFF
TGTGCCAGCAGCTTAGTCGGGGGGCGCGTTGCAACTGAAGCTTTCTTT
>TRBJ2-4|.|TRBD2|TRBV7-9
CASSLFAGGNIQYF
TGTGCCAGCAGCTTATTTGCGGGGGGAAACATTCAGTACTTC
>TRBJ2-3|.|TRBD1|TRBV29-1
CSGDRGGTDTQYF
TGCAGCGGCGACAGGGGGGGCACAGATACGCAGTATTTT
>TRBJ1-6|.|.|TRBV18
CASSPRLTDSNSPLHF
TGTGCCAGCTCACCACGTTTAACCGACTCTAATTCACCCCTCCACTTT
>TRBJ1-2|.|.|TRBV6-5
CASRRGGGGGYTF
TGTGCCAGCAGGCGGGGGGGAGGTGGCGGCTACACCTTC
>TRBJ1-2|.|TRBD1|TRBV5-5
CASSPTDREGYTF
TGTGCCAGCAGCCCGACGGACAGGGAGGGCTACACCTTC
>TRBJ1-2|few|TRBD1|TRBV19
CASSPGQGFYGYTF
TGTGCCAGTAGCCCGGGACAGGGATTCTATGGCTACACCTTC
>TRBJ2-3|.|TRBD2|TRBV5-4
CASSPGGATDTQYF
TGTGCCAGCAGCCCGGGGGGGGCCACAGATACGCAGTATTTT
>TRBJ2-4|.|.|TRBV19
CASRDRNIQYF
TGTGCCAGTAGGGACAGAAACATTCAGTACTTC
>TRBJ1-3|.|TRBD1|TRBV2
CASKRDRGSGNTIYF
TGTGCCAGCAAGAGGGACAGGGGCTCTGGAAACACCATATATTTT
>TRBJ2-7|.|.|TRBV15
CATSRVLAATFSYEQYF
TGTGCCACCAGCAGAGTATTGGCGGCCACTTTCTCCTACGAGCAGTACTTC
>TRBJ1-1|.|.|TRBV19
CASSIVTGYTEAFF
TGTGCCAGTAGTATAGTGACAGGTTACACTGAAGCTTTCTTT
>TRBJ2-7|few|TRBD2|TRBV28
CASNRPSGSINEQYF
TGTGCCAGCAACCGCCCTAGCGGGAGTATAAACGAGCAGTACTTC
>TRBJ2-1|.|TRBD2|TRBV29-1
CSVEGAGGIFNYNEQFF
TGCAGCGTTGAAGGGGCGGGAGGGATTTTCAACTACAATGAGCAGTTCTTC
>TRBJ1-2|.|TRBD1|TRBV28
CASSVNRGRYTF
TGTGCCAGCAGTGTGAACAGGGGCCGCTACACCTTC
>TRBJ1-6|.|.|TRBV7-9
CASSLDSGHSPLHF
TGTGCCAGCAGCTTAGACTCAGGCCATTCACCCCTCCACTTT
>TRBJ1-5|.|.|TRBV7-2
CASSLVTTGSPQHF
TGTGCCAGCAGCTTAGTTACTACCGGGTCGCCCCAGCATTTT
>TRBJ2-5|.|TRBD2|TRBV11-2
CASSLGGGAGETQYF
TGTGCCAGCAGCTTAGGCGGGGGGGCCGGTGAGACCCAGTACTTC
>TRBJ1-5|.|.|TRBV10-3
CAISSGTGVGNQPQHF
TGTGCCATCAGCTCCGGGACGGGGGTCGGCAATCAGCCCCAGCATTTT
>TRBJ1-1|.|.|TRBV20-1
CSASYAGDTEAFF
TGCAGTGCTAGTTACGCGGGGGACACTGAAGCTTTCTTT
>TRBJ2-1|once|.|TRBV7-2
CASSQEVYNEQFF
TGTGCCAGCAGCCAGGAGGTTTACAATGAGCAGTTCTTC
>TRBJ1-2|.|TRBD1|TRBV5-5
CASSHGQDYGYTF
TGTGCCAGCAGCCACGGACAGGACTATGGCTACACCTTC
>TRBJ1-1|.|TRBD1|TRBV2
CASSATGILNTEAFF
TGTGCCAGCAGCGCGACAGGGATTCTGAACACTGAAGCTTTCTTT
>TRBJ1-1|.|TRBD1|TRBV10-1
CASSPRTGTGNTEAFF
TGCGCCAGCAGTCCCAGGACGGGGACAGGTAACACTGAAGCTTTCTTT
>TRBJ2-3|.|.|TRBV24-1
CATSDLGGGTDTQYF
TGTGCCACCAGTGATTTGGGAGGGGGCACAGATACGCAGTATTTT
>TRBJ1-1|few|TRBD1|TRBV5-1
CASSFADRGTEAFF
TGCGCCAGCAGCTTCGCCGACAGGGGCACTGAAGCTTTCTTT
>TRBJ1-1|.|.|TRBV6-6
CASSSRGLDTEAFF
TGTGCCAGCAGTTCTAGGGGATTGGACACTGAAGCTTTCTTT
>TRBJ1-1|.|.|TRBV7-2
CASTSGGRNTEAFF
TGTGCCAGCACGTCGGGGGGGAGAAACACTGAAGCTTTCTTT